This T cell receptor beta chain originates from a study of radiotherapy plus CTLA-4 blockade in lung cancer. For the study at large: Objective response was observed in roughly 17% of patients, and disease control in roughly 30%.

As for this clone: Its matching antigen is unknown. The sample contains more than one DNA sequence encoding this CDR3.

Study-level points and caveats: Radiotherapy was combined with ipilimumab, and tumor-derived TCR clones then expanded in blood.

Method: immunoSEQ multiplex PCR; TCRdb's copy keeps in-frame clones and lacks some. The sample yields around 70,000 clones, over 75% seen once. V lost 6 bases, J lost 0 bases, and 9 bases lay in between. The germline gives CDR1 KGHSH, CDR2 LQKENI. The CDR3 sequence is 13 residues long. Sequencing was performed on peripheral blood, taken from a patient treated with radiotherapy plus ipilimumab. This receptor was obtained from a human donor with non-small cell lung cancer who had a partial response to radiotherapy plus ipilimumab. The chain uses TRBV18 and TRBJ2-7; D might be TRBD2 (6 bases). The CDR3 DNA sequence: TGTGCCAGCTCCCGGGAGAGCTCCTACGAGCAGTACTTC. The encoded protein is CASSRESSYEQYF.